This T cell receptor (beta chain) was sequenced for a study of T cell repertoires in cytomegalovirus infection. Study as a whole: From public TCR beta signatures came an indication of both CMV infection and matching HLA type.

Study-wide results and caveats: Summed public TCR beta family frequency identified CMV carriers bearing the relevant HLA. HLA-C-restricted, CMV-specific TCR beta clonotypes were dominant ex vivo.

TCRdb independently ran MiXCR on the reads; one entry per CDR3 protein. The data show roughly 250,000 distinct CDR3 sequences, with roughly 22% seen just once and about 18% held by the top ten. The CDR3 has 14 residues. V was cut by 5 bases and J by 0 bases, with 10 bases left in between. Notes on this clonotype: Its antigen is as yet unknown. With a much larger clone just one base away, this may be a read error.

The sequenced sample consisted of CD8+ T cells from PBMCs. The receptor was derived from a human donor in good health (CMV status not recorded). Some clones in this sample may be carry-over from other donors' samples. This chain joins TRBV12-3 or TRBV12-4 and TRBJ1-2; D gene unclear. DNA of the CDR3: TGTGCCAGCAGTATGCGGTTAGCTAACTATGGCTACACCTTC. Translating it yields CASSMRLANYGYTF.